These 6 T cell receptor beta chains were all obtained from the same sample, sequenced in a study of identical twins. In TCRdb, the 5' RACE reads were re-called with MiXCR into one record per CDR3 protein. The sample consists of some 690,000 distinct CDR3 sequences, 20% to 25% of them appearing once. The data were also submitted as part of a second study, on T cells expressing NK-cell markers.

What was sequenced was PBMCs. The receptors shown here come from a woman aged 18 to 35 in good health.

The V and J genes are TRBV29-1 and TRBJ1-2, with a tentative D call TRBD1 (6 bases). Germline V lookup: CDR1 SQVTM, CDR2 ANQGSEA. The CDR3 loop spans 13 amino acids. The ends were cut back, 6 bases at V and 2 bases at J, with 13 bases in the middle. The CDR3, as DNA: TGCAGCGTATTGACAGGTCAAAACTATGGCTACACCTTC. Translation gives CSVLTGQNYGYTF.

V and J are TRBV15 and TRBJ2-5; 8 positions agree with TRBD2. Germline values: CDR1 LNHNV, CDR2 YYDKDF (reference sequence). V lost 7 bases, J lost 1 base, and 2 bases stayed unmatched. CDR3 length: 13 residues. The DNA of the CDR3 is TGTGCCACCATGCGGGAGGCCCAAGAGACCCAGTACTTC. This gives the protein CATMREAQETQYF.

This chain links TRBV29-1 with TRBJ1-1; no clear D. The V gene's germline CDR1 is SQVTM and CDR2 ANQGSEA. This CDR3 contains 13 residues. With 7 bases removed from V and 0 bases from J, the gap between germline ends came to 12 bases. The CDR3, as DNA: TGCAGCGCGAACAGAGACATGAACACTGAAGCTTTCTTT. It translates to CSANRDMNTEAFF.

This clonotype was observed a handful of times. The chain couples TRBV6-6 to TRBJ2-7; possible D gene TRBD2, 5 bases. The CDR3 has 10 residues. V lost 8 bases, J lost 10 bases, and 12 bases lay in between. Germline CDR1 reads MNHNY; CDR2 reads SVGAGI (reference sequence). The CDR3: CASRAGVQYF. In DNA, the CDR3 is TGTGCCAGCCGGGCCGGGGTACAGTACTTC.

This clonotype was picked up a small number of times. The CDR3 DNA reads TGCGCCAGCAGTGAAGTCGCCTACAATGAGCAGTTCTTC. Translating it yields CASSEVAYNEQFF. V and J are TRBV10-1 and TRBJ2-1, with D unclear. Per germline, CDR1 WNHNN and CDR2 SYGVQD (reference sequence). Trimming removed 3 bases at V and 2 bases at J, with 5 bases between. The CDR3 runs 13 residues.

This clonotype was recorded a few times. V and J are TRBV9 and TRBJ2-7; D is perhaps TRBD1 (6 bases). V gave up 4 bases and J gave up 3 bases, with 23 bases separating them. Germline values: CDR1 SGDLS, CDR2 YYNGEE. The CDR3 has 17 residues. The CDR3 region has the DNA TGTGCCAGCAGCCCCGAGGGTGCAGGGGCGGTGTTCTACGAGCAGTACTTC. Residues: CASSPEGAGAVFYEQYF.